The rows below give T cell receptor beta chains drawn from one sample of a study of cytotoxic CD8 clonotypes in ibrutinib-treated CLL. Data came from immunoSEQ multiplex PCR; TCRdb stores just in-frame clones and leaves some out. The profile covers around 200,000 clones, with 60% to 80% appearing a single time and about an eighth taken by the ten largest. The starting material was PBMCs, obtained after 12 months of ibrutinib treatment. The receptor set was obtained from a human donor with chronic lymphocytic leukemia. Both conserved end residues are part of each CDR3. The order of the fields is J gene, V gene, D gene, clone size, CDR3 DNA, CDR3 protein. The D gene is left open where the match is weak. Size values are once, few and many counts, or a class for expanded clones, and some rows have none.

>TRBJ2-1|TRBV20-1|-|-
TGCAGTGCTAGACCCATCAATGAGCAGTTCTTC
CSARPINEQFF
>TRBJ2-1|TRBV5-1|-|-
TGCGCCAGCAGCCTGGGCGACTCAATTACCTACAATGAGCAGTTCTTC
CASSLGDSITYNEQFF
>TRBJ2-1|TRBV27|-|-
TGTGCCAGCAGTTGGACCCTGGAGAATGAGCAGTTCTTC
CASSWTLENEQFF
>TRBJ2-7|TRBV15|-|-
TGTGCCACCAGCAGACCTGAATCAACGTACGAGCAGTACTTC
CATSRPESTYEQYF
>TRBJ2-5|TRBV9|TRBD2|-
TGTGCCAGCAGCGTAGGGGGGACTAGCGGGGTCCAAGAGACCCAGTACTTC
CASSVGGTSGVQETQYF
>TRBJ1-4|TRBV2|-|once
TGTGCCAGCACTTACAGAGGCGGGGTTGAAAAACTGTTTTTT
CASTYRGGVEKLFF
>TRBJ1-1|TRBV19|TRBD1|-
TGTGCCGGATCAGGGGGAGAGGACACTGAAGCTTTCTTT
CAGSGGEDTEAFF
>TRBJ2-7|TRBV7-9|TRBD1|-
TGTGCCAGCAGCTTTTCCAGGGGGAGCTCCTACGAGCAGTACTTC
CASSFSRGSSYEQYF
>TRBJ1-6|TRBV7-9|-|-
TGTGCCGGTCAGACGGCGAGCTCCTATAATTCACCCCTCCACTTT
CAGQTASSYNSPLHF
>TRBJ2-7|TRBV9|-|-
TGTGCCAGCAGCGTAGGACAGGCGACCGCCTACGAGCAGTACTTC
CASSVGQATAYEQYF
>TRBJ1-1|TRBV18|-|few
TGTGCCAGCCCTCCCCCGGGGATGAACACTGAAGCTTTCTTT
CASPPPGMNTEAFF
>TRBJ2-7|TRBV5-1|-|-
TGCGCCAGCAGCTTGGCCACGGAGAACGAGCAGTACTTC
CASSLATENEQYF
>TRBJ1-6|TRBV10-3|-|few
TGTGCCATCAGGGAAGGGAGAGGCTCACCCCTCCACTTT
CAIREGRGSPLHF
>TRBJ2-1|TRBV6-6|TRBD2|-
TGTGCCAGCAGTTATTCGAGCGGGAGGATGAGCCATGAGCAGTTCTTC
CASSYSSGRMSHEQFF
>TRBJ2-1|TRBV2|TRBD2|-
TGTGCCAGCAGTGAAGGGACTAGCCCCGAGCAGTTCTTC
CASSEGTSPEQFF
>TRBJ2-7|TRBV5-1|-|-
TGCGCCAGCAGCCCACCCCCGGCATCGAGCGCGGGTGCGGAGCAGTACTTC
CASSPPPASSAGAEQYF
>TRBJ2-1|TRBV10-1|-|-
TGCGCCAGCAGGGCCAGCCAGGGTGTGAATGAGCAGTTCTTC
CASRASQGVNEQFF
>TRBJ1-2|TRBV29-1|TRBD1|-
TGCAGCACCGATCCCGGCAGGGGGGTTTATGGCTACACCTTC
CSTDPGRGVYGYTF
>TRBJ2-7|TRBV15|TRBD2|-
TGTGCCACCAGCAGGGGACTAGAGAGCTCCTACGAGCAGTACTTC
CATSRGLESSYEQYF
>TRBJ1-3|TRBV19|-|-
TGTGCCACCTCCCGGGACCAACAAAACTCTGGAAACACCATATATTTT
CATSRDQQNSGNTIYF
>TRBJ2-1|TRBV7-6|TRBD2|-
TGTGCCAGCAGCTTATCAGCGGGAGTATCCTCCTACAATGAGCAGTTCTTC
CASSLSAGVSSYNEQFF
>TRBJ2-6|TRBV9|-|-
TGTGCCAGCAGTCCTGTGGGTGGGGCCAACGTCCTGACTTTC
CASSPVGGANVLTF
>TRBJ1-2|TRBV27|TRBD1|few
TGTGCCAGAAGACAGGGCGAGAACTATGGCTACACCTTC
CARRQGENYGYTF
>TRBJ2-7|TRBV18|-|-
TGTGCCAGCTCACCACAGGGAGAGACCTACGAGCAGTACTTC
CASSPQGETYEQYF
>TRBJ2-1|TRBV15|TRBD2|-
TGTGCCACCAGCCAAAGCGGGAGTGGCTATGAGCAGTTCTTC
CATSQSGSGYEQFF
>TRBJ1-1|TRBV7-9|TRBD1|-
TGTGCCAGCAGCATCCAAGGGGGCTGGAACACTGAAGCTTTCTTT
CASSIQGGWNTEAFF
>TRBJ1-2|TRBV28|TRBD1|-
TGTGCCAGCAGCCAGGGACAGGACTATGGCTACACCTTC
CASSQGQDYGYTF
>TRBJ2-5|TRBV10-1|-|-
TGCGCCAGCAGTGATGTGGAAGAGACCCAGTACTTC
CASSDVEETQYF
>TRBJ2-1|TRBV2|-|-
TGTGCCAGCAGTGTCTGGAACTACAATGAGCAGTTCTTC
CASSVWNYNEQFF
>TRBJ2-5|TRBV4-1|TRBD2|once
TGCGCCAGCAGCCAAGGCCGGACTAGCGGGCTGTACCAAGAGACCCAGTACTTC
CASSQGRTSGLYQETQYF
>TRBJ1-3|TRBV7-8|TRBD1|-
TGTGCCAGCAGCTTTACCGGGACAGGCCGTATCTCTGGAAACACCATATATTTT
CASSFTGTGRISGNTIYF
>TRBJ1-5|TRBV7-6|-|-
TGTGCCAGCAGCGCCCGGGACCATCAGCCCCAGCATTTT
CASSARDHQPQHF
>TRBJ2-7|TRBV7-9|TRBD2|-
TGTGCCAGCAGCCCCGCAGGCGGGAGGAACTACGAGCAGTACTTC
CASSPAGGRNYEQYF
>TRBJ2-6|TRBV6-6|-|-
TGTGCCAGCAGTTCCCCCCGCCAGGCTGGGGCCAACGTCCTGACTTTC
CASSSPRQAGANVLTF
>TRBJ2-3|TRBV19|-|-
TGTGCCAGTAGTATCGGGTTCTCTAGCACAGATACGCAGTATTTT
CASSIGFSSTDTQYF
>TRBJ2-1|TRBV4-1|-|few
TGCGCCAGCAGCCGGCGGGCTGAAGAGCAGTTCTTC
CASSRRAEEQFF
>TRBJ2-1|TRBV6-5|-|-
TGTGCCAGCAGTTATTCCGGGGACTCCTACAATGAGCAGTTCTTC
CASSYSGDSYNEQFF
>TRBJ2-2|TRBV7-3|TRBD2|-
TGTGCCAGCAGCCCCTCGCTAGGGACTAGCACCGGGGAGCTGTTTTTT
CASSPSLGTSTGELFF
>TRBJ1-2|TRBV7-2|-|-
TGTGCCAGCAGCTTCGAGGGGTCTGGCTACACCTTC
CASSFEGSGYTF
>TRBJ1-2|TRBV28|TRBD1|-
TGTGCCAGCAGTTTGATGACAGGGGACTATGGCTACACCTTC
CASSLMTGDYGYTF
>TRBJ2-1|TRBV11-2|TRBD2|-
TGTGCCAGCACCTCGCTGGCTAGCGGCTCCTACAATGAGCAGTTCTTC
CASTSLASGSYNEQFF
>TRBJ1-2|TRBV18|TRBD1|-
TGTGCCAGCTCACCACCGGGGACAGGGGGCTACACCTTC
CASSPPGTGGYTF
>TRBJ2-5|TRBV2|TRBD2|-
TGTGCCAGCAGTCAAAATCTAGCGGGGGGTCACCTTCAAGAGACCCAGTACTTC
CASSQNLAGGHLQETQYF
>TRBJ2-7|TRBV30|-|-
TGTGCCTGGACCCCCGGGGATTTTTACGAGCAGTACTTC
CAWTPGDFYEQYF
>TRBJ1-3|TRBV5-1|-|-
TGCGCCAGCAGCGCGGAGGCCGTTGTGGGAAACACCATATATTTT
CASSAEAVVGNTIYF
>TRBJ1-1|TRBV4-1|TRBD1|once
TGCGCCAGCAGCCAACCGACAGGGGGAGATACTGAAGCTTTCTTT
CASSQPTGGDTEAFF
>TRBJ2-4|TRBV18|TRBD2|-
TGTGCCAGCTCATCTAGCGGGGGGCGAGCCAAAAACATTCAGTACTTC
CASSSSGGRAKNIQYF
>TRBJ2-3|TRBV5-1|TRBD2|-
TGCGCCAGCAGCTTGCCGGGACTAGCGGGAGCCTCAGATACGCAGTATTTT
CASSLPGLAGASDTQYF
>TRBJ2-1|TRBV20-1|-|-
TGCAGTGCTAGTATCGATGAGCAGTTCTTC
CSASIDEQFF
>TRBJ2-5|TRBV30|-|few
TGTGCCTCAAAGTGGGCCCAACAGACCCAGTACTTC
CASKWAQQTQYF
>TRBJ1-3|TRBV11-2|TRBD1|-
TGTGCCAGCAAACCCCGGGACAGGGGAAACTCTGGAAACACCATATATTTT
CASKPRDRGNSGNTIYF